The 21 T cell receptor beta chains listed next were all sequenced from one sample in a study of cytomegalovirus exposure and HLA in healthy donors. Clones were sequenced by immunoSEQ multiplex PCR, and TCRdb holds only the in-frame ones, with some missing. The sample contains under 200,000 clones, 84% of which appear only once. The specimen was PBMCs. The receptor source for this set is a man aged 18 to 30 in good health and CMV-seropositive.

This clone was seen ten or more times. DNA for the CDR3: TGTGCCTGGAGTCCGGACACTTTAACTGAAGCTTTCTTT. Translating gives CAWSPDTLTEAFF. The genes are TRBV30 and TRBJ1-1; maybe TRBD1 (5 bases). The length of the CDR3 is 13 residues. Trimming removed 2 bases from V and 5 bases from J, with 12 bases in between. Looked up from germline, CDR1 is GTSNPN and CDR2 is SVGIG (reference sequence). Looking up the rest from reference TRBV30 and TRBJ1-1 gives the full variable domain: SQTIHQWPATLVQPVGSPLSLECTVEGTSNPNLYWYRQAAGRGLQLLFYSVGIGQISSEVPQNLSASRPQDRQFILSSKKLLLSDSGFYLCAWSPDTLTEAFFGQGTRLTVV.

The CDR3 spells CASSSPGQGGNTIYF. CDR3 sequence (DNA): TGTGCCAGCAGCTCCCCGGGACAGGGTGGAAACACCATATATTTT. The rearrangement joins TRBV7-9 to TRBJ1-3; 9 nucleotides agree with TRBD1. V shed 4 bases and J 3 bases; nucleotides not matched to a gene: 4. The germline gives CDR1 SEHNR, CDR2 FQNEAQ (reference sequence). The CDR3 has 15 residues.

V is TRBV5-8 and J is TRBJ1-5; 9 nucleotides match TRBD1. Per germline, CDR1 SGHTS and CDR2 YDEGEE. This CDR3 comprises 15 residues. V gave up 4 bases and J gave up 6 bases; unmatched junction bases: 8. CDR3 residues: CASSPGTGTSQPQHF. The CDR3, as DNA: TGTGCCAGCAGCCCTGGGACAGGGACAAGTCAGCCCCAGCATTTT.

The chain links TRBV29-1 to TRBJ1-1; the D gene is possibly TRBD1 (5 bases). CDR3 length equals 13 residues. The ends were cut back, 3 bases at V and 4 bases at J, with 12 bases in the middle. CDR1 and CDR2 (germline): SQVTM, ANQGSEA. CDR3 nucleotides: TGCAGCGTTGAGATGGGGCTCGGCACTGAAGCTTTCTTT. Translation: CSVEMGLGTEAFF.

The chain has TRBV29-1 and TRBJ2-7; 8 bases are shared with TRBD2. After removal of 3 bases from V and 5 bases from J, the junction contained 9 bases not matched to a gene. This CDR3 comprises 14 residues. Per the germline V gene, CDR1 is SQVTM and CDR2 is ANQGSEA. In nucleotides, the CDR3 is TGCAGCGTTGATAGAGCGGGAGTAGGGGACGAGCAGTACTTC. Residues: CSVDRAGVGDEQYF.

This chain links TRBV7-9 with TRBJ2-3; 10 nucleotides agree with TRBD2. This CDR3 is 16 amino acids long. Trimming removed 5 bases from V and 1 base from J; junction bases left unmatched: 6. CDR1 is SEHNR, CDR2 FQNEAQ, per germline (reference sequence). CDR3 nucleotides: TGTGCCAGCAGCCCAGCGGGAGGGTTGGGCACAGATACGCAGTATTTT. This codes for CASSPAGGLGTDTQYF.

V gene TRBV6-1 combines with J gene TRBJ2-7, with D maybe TRBD1 (6 bases). Germline CDR1 MNHNS, CDR2 SASEGT. The CDR3 is made up of 12 amino acids. V dropped 10 bases and J dropped 1 base, with 11 bases sitting between them. The CDR3 DNA follows: TGTGCCACCCTGGACAGTTCCTACGAGCAGTACTTC. Its protein product is CATLDSSYEQYF.

The chain combines TRBV10-1 with TRBJ2-3; 8 positions match TRBD1. This CDR3 has 16 residues. Germline CDR1 is WNHNN and CDR2 is SYGVQD (reference sequence). Trimming cost V 7 bases and J 0 bases; bases outside gene matches: 9. This chain's CDR3 is CASNTPGDRSTDTQYF. In nucleotides, the CDR3 is TGCGCCAGCAATACTCCGGGGGACAGGAGCACAGATACGCAGTATTTT.

This rearrangement joins TRBV5-6 to TRBJ1-4, with TRBD1 identical over 9 bases. There are 15 residues in the CDR3. Germline CDR1 SGHDT, CDR2 YYEEEE. Trimming took 4 bases from V and 5 from J; bases not matched to a gene: 6. CDR3: CASSPPGQGNEKLFF. CDR3 DNA: TGTGCCAGCAGCCCGCCCGGACAGGGGAATGAAAAACTGTTTTTT.

This chain links TRBV4-3 with TRBJ2-2; D is unresolved. Germline lookup yields CDR1 LGHNA and CDR2 YSLEER. The germline V and J ends were trimmed by 1 base and 4 bases, with 10 bases remaining between them. This CDR3 spans 15 amino acids. The CDR3 here is CASSQVLRSTGELFF. As DNA, the CDR3 is TGCGCCAGCAGCCAAGTTTTGCGGAGCACCGGGGAGCTGTTTTTT.

The chain uses TRBV27 and TRBJ2-4; the match to TRBD2 covers 11 bases. The CDR3 has 16 amino acids. Germline lookup yields CDR1 MNHEY and CDR2 SMNVEV (reference sequence). V lost 5 bases, J lost 3 bases, and 6 bases stayed unmatched. CDR3 residues: CASSPGLAVDKNIQYF. CDR3 in DNA: TGTGCCAGCAGTCCGGGACTAGCGGTGGACAAAAACATTCAGTACTTC.

This clone occurred a few times. The rearrangement uses TRBV5-4 and TRBJ1-2; the D gene is possibly TRBD1 (5 bases). Germline loops: CDR1 SGHNT, CDR2 YYREEE (reference sequence). V lost 3 bases and J lost 6, with 15 bases in between. This CDR3 comprises 14 residues. This CDR3 reads CASSSLQGRDGYTF. CDR3 nucleotides: TGTGCCAGCAGCTCCCTCCAGGGTAGGGATGGCTACACCTTC.

The chain employs TRBV6-5 and TRBJ1-1, with TRBD1 identical over 9 bases. The CDR3 consists of 12 residues. J lost 8 bases, V lost 8 bases, and 6 bases had no gene match. Per the germline V gene, CDR1 is MNHEY and CDR2 is SVGAGI. CDR3 nucleotides: TGTGCCAGCGACAGGGGGAATATCGAAGCTTTCTTT. Translation gives CASDRGNIEAFF.

The chain employs TRBV6-5 and TRBJ2-7; 12 bases agree with TRBD2. Per germline, CDR1 MNHEY and CDR2 SVGAGI. This CDR3 has 16 residues. The J segment lost 4 bases and the V segment lost 4 bases, leaving 8 bases of the junction unmatched. The DNA for the CDR3 is TGTGCCAGCAGTTCTCTTACTAGCGGGAGGAATTACGAGCAGTACTTC. It encodes CASSSLTSGRNYEQYF.

This clone appeared a single time. V and J are TRBV9 and TRBJ1-5; tentative D call: TRBD1 (5 bases). Trimming removed 0 bases from V and 6 bases from J, with 13 bases in between. In germline, CDR1 is SGDLS, CDR2 YYNGEE. The CDR3 sequence is 15 residues long. The CDR3 nucleotides read TGTGCCAGCAGCGTAGGCGGGGGGGTCCTTCAGCCCCAGCATTTT. Translating it yields CASSVGGGVLQPQHF.

The chain links TRBV28 to TRBJ2-2; D is unresolved. The CDR3 length is 15 residues. Per germline, CDR1 MDHEN and CDR2 SYDVKM. V was cut by 5 bases and J by 1 base, with 11 bases left in between. The CDR3, as DNA: TGTGCCAGCAGTACTCCCCGTGGGAACACCGGGGAGCTGTTTTTT. Translated: CASSTPRGNTGELFF.

This clone was seen a handful of times. This chain uses TRBV28 with TRBJ2-5, with D perhaps matching TRBD2 (5 bases). Per germline, CDR1 MDHEN and CDR2 SYDVKM. Between the trimmed V and J ends, which lost 2 bases and 13 bases, there was a span of 14 bases. The CDR3 contains 12 residues. CDR3 in DNA: TGTGCCAGCAGTTTAGTCGGAGGACCATTGTACTTC. This codes for CASSLVGGPLYF.

The CDR3 spells CASSLGTSGADEQYF. The CDR3 nucleotides are TGTGCCAGCAGCTTAGGGACTAGCGGGGCCGACGAGCAGTACTTC. The chain has TRBV7-9 and TRBJ2-7; TRBD2 aligns across 12 bases. The CDR3 totals 15 residues. V lost 1 base, J lost 5 bases, and 3 bases stayed unmatched. Germline V gene sequence: CDR1 SEHNR, CDR2 FQNEAQ (reference sequence).

This clone was seen a single time. The genes are TRBV5-1 and TRBJ2-6; 7 nucleotides agree with TRBD1. The CDR3 is made up of 14 amino acids. The germline gives CDR1 SGHRS, CDR2 YFSETQ. Trimming at V came to 2 bases and at J to 6 bases, leaving 2 bases not matched to a gene. The CDR3 loop reads CASSFTGEANVLTF. Written as DNA, the CDR3 is TGCGCCAGCAGCTTTACAGGGGAGGCCAACGTCCTGACTTTC.

The chain links TRBV30 to TRBJ2-7, with 8 bases aligning to TRBD1. The ends lost 3 bases at V and 4 bases at J; junction bases unmatched: 20. The CDR3 has 18 residues. Germline lookup yields CDR1 GTSNPN and CDR2 SVGIG (reference sequence). In DNA form, the CDR3 reads TGTGCCTGGAGAAACCCCCCCCCTTGGACAGGGATACCTTACGAGCAGTACTTC. It encodes CAWRNPPPWTGIPYEQYF.

The count of this clone is one. The chain couples TRBV11-2 to TRBJ2-7; D gene uncertain. This CDR3 is built from 13 residues. V lost 1 base and J 12 bases, leaving 16 bases between the germline ends. The V gene's germline CDR1 is SGHAT and CDR2 FQNNGV. CDR3 protein: CASSLVRATSGYF. DNA of the CDR3: TGTGCCAGCAGCTTAGTGCGAGCCACGAGTGGGTACTTC.